Listed here are 30 T cell receptor beta chains from one sample, sequenced in a study of T cell repertoires in cytomegalovirus infection. For these receptors, no antigen is known. TCRdb independently ran MiXCR on the reads; one entry per CDR3 protein. The sample lists hundreds of thousands of distinct CDR3 sequences, about 42% occurring once. The source was cultured PBMCs, collected from culture after CMV antigen stimulation. The source is a human donor in good health (CMV status not recorded). Some clones in this sample may be carry-over from other donors' samples.

The chain is built from TRBV7-2 and TRBJ1-5; 9 bases match TRBD1. The V and J ends lost 5 bases and 0 bases, in that order; junction bases with no gene match: 8. Germline loops: CDR1 SGHTA, CDR2 FQGNSA. The CDR3 has 17 residues. The CDR3 sequence: CASSTRDRVSSNQPQHF. In nucleotides, the CDR3 is TGTGCCAGCAGCACCCGGGACAGGGTCTCTAGCAATCAGCCCCAGCATTTT.

This sequence joins TRBV7-2 and TRBJ2-1; 8 bases fit TRBD2. Trimming removed 5 bases from V and 3 bases from J; junction bases left unmatched: 9. The CDR3 is 16 amino acids. Germline V gives CDR1 SGHTA, CDR2 FQGNSA. As DNA, the CDR3 is TGTGCCAGCAGCCAACTAGCGGCAATGGACTACAATGAGCAGTTCTTC. Residues: CASSQLAAMDYNEQFF.

The rearrangement joins TRBV10-3 to TRBJ1-2; D possibly corresponds to TRBD1 (5 bases). Germline-derived CDR1 and CDR2 are ENHRY and SYGVKD. This CDR3 is 16 amino acids long. Trimming left V 8 bases short and J 0 bases short, with 19 bases between. The CDR3: CAIWDIGRGPNYGYTF. The CDR3 DNA reads TGTGCCATCTGGGATATCGGGCGGGGACCTAACTATGGCTACACCTTC.

J is TRBJ2-5 and V is TRBV27, with a possible D match to TRBD1 (6 bases). The CDR3 totals 13 residues. CDR1 and CDR2 from the germline V gene are MNHEY and SMNVEV (reference sequence). V lost 8 bases to trimming and J lost 1 base, with 11 bases between them. This CDR3 is CASGNRAQETQYF. The CDR3, as DNA: TGTGCCAGCGGAAACAGGGCCCAAGAGACCCAGTACTTC.

The chain is built from TRBV28 and TRBJ2-5; 12 nucleotides match TRBD2. In germline, CDR1 is MDHEN, CDR2 SYDVKM. V was clipped by 9 bases and J by 1 base; unmatched bases: 3. The CDR3 spans 14 residues. DNA of the CDR3: TGTGCCAGGACTAGCGGGGGATCCCAAGAGACCCAGTACTTC. It is translated as CARTSGGSQETQYF.

In its sample, this clonotype was seen a few times. This rearrangement joins TRBV10-3 to TRBJ2-1, with 8 bases that match TRBD2. The CDR3 has 13 residues. The V segment lost 5 bases and the J segment 12 bases; nucleotides outside the gene matches: 9. The germline V gene has CDR1 ENHRY and CDR2 SYGVKD. The CDR3 reads CAISIGTSQGQFF. The DNA for the CDR3 is TGTGCCATCAGTATTGGGACTAGTCAAGGGCAGTTCTTC.

The table lists this clonotype with a few counts. The chain links TRBV28 to TRBJ1-5; no clear D. The CDR3 is made up of 15 amino acids. V was cut by 2 bases and J by 2 bases, with 10 bases left in between. CDR1 MDHEN and CDR2 SYDVKM come from the germline V gene. CDR3 sequence (DNA): TGTGCCAGCAGTTTAATAGCTAGAGGCAATCAGCCCCAGCATTTT. Its translation: CASSLIARGNQPQHF. Variable domain in full (rest from reference TRBV28 and TRBJ1-5): DVKVTQSSRYLVKRTGEKVFLECVQDMDHENMFWYRQDPGLGLRLIYFSYDVKMKEKGDIPEGYSVSREKKERFSLILESASTNQTSMYLCASSLIARGNQPQHFGDGTRLSIL.

This clonotype was observed a handful of times. The gene calls are TRBV7-9 and TRBJ2-5; the D is unclear. The CDR3 runs 14 residues. Germline CDR1 reads SEHNR; CDR2 reads FQNEAQ (reference sequence). Trimming left V 1 base short and J 3 bases short, with 9 bases between. The CDR3 sequence: CASSLGWAKETQYF. The CDR3 coding sequence is TGTGCCAGCAGCTTAGGATGGGCTAAAGAGACCCAGTACTTC.

This chain uses TRBV7-6 with TRBJ2-3, with 8 bases identical to TRBD2. V dropped 2 bases and J dropped 1; count of bases not matched to a gene: 2. This CDR3 spans 15 amino acids. Germline assignment: CDR1 SGHVS and CDR2 FNYEAQ. The CDR3 is CASSLPAGGTDTQYF. The CDR3 DNA reads as TGTGCCAGCAGCTTACCAGCGGGAGGCACAGATACGCAGTATTTT.

The V and J genes are TRBV7-2 and TRBJ1-1, with 9 bases that match TRBD1. V gave up 5 bases and J gave up 9 bases; unmatched junction bases: 4. CDR1 is SGHTA, CDR2 FQGNSA, per germline. The CDR3 runs 12 residues. As DNA, the CDR3 is TGTGCCAGCAGCCCCAACAGGGGGCAAGCTTTCTTT. Its protein product is CASSPNRGQAFF. The variable domain in full, completed from reference TRBV7-2 and TRBJ1-1, reads GAGVSQSPSNKVTEKGKDVELRCDPISGHTALYWYRQSLGQGLEFLIYFQGNSAPDKSGLPSDRFSAERTGGSVSTLTIQRTQQEDSAVYLCASSPNRGQAFFGQGTRLTVV.

This clonotype was counted only a few times. The rearrangement links TRBV27 to TRBJ1-1; no firm D call. Between the trimmed V and J ends, which lost 6 bases and 1 base, there was a span of 12 bases. CDR1 and CDR2 (germline): MNHEY, SMNVEV (reference sequence). The CDR3 spans 14 residues. The CDR3 sequence: CASSLAARNTEAFF. The CDR3, as DNA: TGTGCCAGCAGCCTTGCGGCGCGGAACACTGAAGCTTTCTTT.

This clonotype has just a few counts. The genes are TRBV5-1 and TRBJ2-1; 7 nucleotides agree with TRBD1. This CDR3 is built from 13 residues. Germline V gives CDR1 SGHRS, CDR2 YFSETQ. After removal of 5 bases from V and 12 bases from J, the junction contained 11 bases not matched to a gene. The CDR3 DNA reads TGCGCCAGCAGTCGGGACAGCCTCACTAGGCAGTTCTTC. This codes for CASSRDSLTRQFF. Drawing the rest from reference TRBV5-1 and TRBJ2-1, the complete variable domain is KAGVTQTPRYLIKTRGQQVTLSCSPISGHRSVSWYQQTPGQGLQFLFEYFSETQRNKGNFPGRFSGRQFSNSRSEMNVSTLELGDSALYLCASSRDSLTRQFFGPGTRLTVL.

The chain uses TRBV5-6 and TRBJ2-1; 8 nucleotides line up with TRBD1. The CDR3 totals 14 residues. Per the germline V gene, CDR1 is SGHDT and CDR2 is YYEEEE. Germline trimming cut 4 bases from V and 9 bases from J; bases unmatched to any gene: 9. The CDR3 nucleotides read TGTGCCAGCAGCCCCGGACAGGGAGGCAGTGAGCAGTTCTTC. Translated, it gives CASSPGQGGSEQFF.

The CDR3 region has the DNA TGTGCCAGCAGGGGACAGGGTAATCCCGGGGAGCTGTTTTTT. Translation gives CASRGQGNPGELFF. The chain combines TRBV12-3 or TRBV12-4 with TRBJ2-2; 9 nucleotides align to TRBD1. V dropped 6 bases and J dropped 6; count of bases not matched to a gene: 5. The CDR3 extends over 14 amino acids.

This clonotype was detected ten times or more. The chain is built from TRBV7-2 and TRBJ2-1; 11 positions agree with TRBD2. V shed 11 bases, J shed 4 bases, and the junction held 10 bases outside the gene matches. Germline V lookup: CDR1 SGHTA, CDR2 FQGNSA. This CDR3 has 15 residues. CDR3 protein: CADRLGTSGYNEQFF. The CDR3 DNA is TGTGCCGACCGTCTCGGGACTAGCGGTTACAATGAGCAGTTCTTC.

In nucleotides, the CDR3 is TGTGCCAGCAGCTGGCTCCGGGGGGACAATGAGCAGTTCTTC. Its protein is CASSWLRGDNEQFF. J is TRBJ2-1 and V is TRBV5-4; 7 bases map to TRBD2. This CDR3 is 14 amino acids long. Germline V gives CDR1 SGHNT, CDR2 YYREEE (reference sequence). J was trimmed by 5 bases and V by 3 bases; bases with no gene match: 5.

V usage is TRBV2 and J usage is TRBJ1-5; TRBD1 matches at 9 bases. CDR1 is SNHLY, CDR2 FYNNEI, per germline. The CDR3 has 15 residues. V trimming: 5 bases; J trimming: 7 bases; junction bases outside the gene matches: 9. For the CDR3, the DNA is TGTGCCAGCAGTTTGGACAGGGGATTACGGCAGCCCCAGCATTTT. This encodes CASSLDRGLRQPQHF.

The chain couples TRBV27 to TRBJ2-1; TRBD2 agrees at 11 bases. The length of the CDR3 is 15 residues. The V segment lost 5 bases and the J segment 6 bases; nucleotides outside the gene matches: 6. From germline, CDR1 is MNHEY and CDR2 SMNVEV (reference sequence). CDR3 sequence: CASSAFGTSGNEQFF. The CDR3 coding sequence is TGTGCCAGCAGTGCCTTCGGGACTAGCGGCAATGAGCAGTTCTTC.

This clonotype was seen more than once but under ten times. The chain employs TRBV7-9 and TRBJ2-5; D is undetermined. V was shortened by 5 bases and J by 4 bases, with 17 bases between the two germline ends. Germline assignment: CDR1 SEHNR and CDR2 FQNEAQ (reference sequence). The CDR3 spans 15 residues. CDR3 coding DNA: TGTGCCAGCAGCGCGCCCGGACCGCCCCGAGAGACCCAGTACTTC. Residues: CASSAPGPPRETQYF.

The genes are TRBV5-4 and TRBJ1-3; a possible D gene is TRBD1 (5 bases). V was clipped by 5 bases and J by 4 bases, with 13 bases between them. Germline CDR1 reads SGHNT; CDR2 reads YYREEE (reference sequence). CDR3 length: 14 residues. CDR3 amino acids: CASSAAGPGNTIYF. In nucleotides, the CDR3 is TGTGCCAGCAGTGCCGCGGGGCCCGGAAACACCATATATTTT.

Turning to this clonotype: One junction end does not reproduce the germline sequence, and a read error may be involved. This rearrangement joins TRBV10-1 to TRBJ2-1; 14 nucleotides align to TRBD2. The CDR3 contains 18 residues. CDR1 is WNHNN, CDR2 SYGVQD, per germline (reference sequence). The CDR3 is CASSKSTSGRAWGNEQFF. CDR3 sequence (DNA): TGCGCCAGCAGTAAGTCGACTAGCGGGAGGGCTTGGGGCAATGAGCAGTTCTTC.

This chain connects TRBV9 to TRBJ2-1; 10 bases match TRBD2. This CDR3 has 16 amino acids. Trimming cost V 3 bases and J 1 base; bases outside gene matches: 4. Per the germline V gene, CDR1 is SGDLS and CDR2 is YYNGEE. The CDR3: CASSDLLAGSYNEQFF. CDR3 nucleotide sequence: TGTGCCAGCAGCGACCTACTAGCGGGATCCTACAATGAGCAGTTCTTC.

The chain joins TRBV18 to TRBJ1-1; D is undetermined. This CDR3 comprises 12 residues. Germline CDR1 is KGHSH and CDR2 is LQKENI. V was clipped by 5 bases and J by 3 bases, with 7 bases between them. For the CDR3, the DNA is TGTGCCAGCTCATTACAGCACACTGAAGCTTTCTTT. Amino acid sequence: CASSLQHTEAFF. Full variable domain (rest looked up from reference TRBV18 and TRBJ1-1): NAGVMQNPRHLVRRRGQEARLRCSPMKGHSHVYWYRQLPEEGLKFMVYLQKENIIDESGMPKERFSAEFPKEGPSILRIQQVVRGDSAAYFCASSLQHTEAFFGQGTRLTVV.

The V and J genes are TRBV6-6 and TRBJ2-3, with D perhaps TRBD2 (6 bases). Deletions cut 4 bases from V and 4 bases from J, with 15 bases between. CDR3 length: 15 residues. Looked up from germline, CDR1 is MNHNY and CDR2 is SVGAGI (reference sequence). The CDR3 DNA reads as TGTGCCAGCAGTTTTGGGGGACTGGACGCAGATACGCAGTATTTT. Encoded protein: CASSFGGLDADTQYF.

The chain carries TRBV29-1 and TRBJ2-6; the D is unclear. The V end was cut by 4 bases, the J end by 3 bases, with 7 bases between. The CDR3 length is 13 residues. The germline gives CDR1 SQVTM, CDR2 ANQGSEA. DNA of the CDR3: TGCAGCGTTGTTCTAGGTGGGGCCAACGTCCTGACTTTC. Its translation is CSVVLGGANVLTF.

This clonotype was seen more than once but under ten times. This sequence joins TRBV6-1 and TRBJ1-1; the D is unclear. Germline values: CDR1 MNHNS, CDR2 SASEGT. V was trimmed by 8 bases and J by 8 bases, leaving 12 bases between them. The CDR3 totals 11 residues. The CDR3 sequence: CASVWVGEAFF. The CDR3 coding sequence is TGTGCCAGCGTCTGGGTTGGGGAAGCTTTCTTT.

CDR3 sequence reads: CACRPAGGPSEQFF. CDR3 DNA: TGTGCCTGCCGACCAGCGGGGGGGCCCAGTGAGCAGTTCTTC. The rearrangement uses TRBV3-1 and TRBJ2-1, with 10 bases fitting TRBD2. Germline V lookup: CDR1 LGHDT, CDR2 YNNKEL (reference sequence). The CDR3 is 14 residues long. Unmatched junction bases numbered 13, after V lost 11 bases and J lost 9 bases.

V gene TRBV19 combines with J gene TRBJ2-4; D is ambiguous. The CDR3 is made up of 11 amino acids. The germline V and J ends were trimmed by 3 bases and 8 bases, with 5 bases remaining between them. Germline values: CDR1 LNHDA, CDR2 SQIVND (reference sequence). The CDR3 sequence is CASSILDIQYF. The CDR3 DNA reads TGTGCCAGTAGTATCTTGGACATTCAGTACTTC.

CDR3 residues: CASSLLPNSGTGVVNIQYF. CDR3 coding DNA: TGTGCCAGCAGCTTATTACCCAATTCCGGGACAGGGGTGGTTAACATTCAGTACTTC. The V gene is TRBV7-2, the J gene TRBJ2-4; TRBD1 aligns across 10 bases. Germline lookup yields CDR1 SGHTA and CDR2 FQGNSA. Trimming removed 2 bases from V and 7 bases from J; junction bases left unmatched: 17. The CDR3 runs 19 residues.

This clonotype was observed a handful of times. The CDR3 region is CASSSRVAGGTSTDTQYF. The CDR3 DNA is TGTGCCAGCAGCTCCCGGGTAGCGGGGGGTACTAGCACAGATACGCAGTATTTT. The chain is built from TRBV7-6 and TRBJ2-3; 10 nucleotides agree with TRBD2. This CDR3 is built from 18 residues. Trimming at V came to 4 bases and at J to 0 bases, leaving 10 bases not matched to a gene. Germline V gene sequence: CDR1 SGHVS, CDR2 FNYEAQ. The whole variable domain, filled in from reference TRBV7-6 and TRBJ2-3, reads GAGVSQSPRYKVTKRGQDVALRCDPISGHVSLYWYRQALGQGPEFLTYFNYEAQQDKSGLPNDRFSAERPEGSISTLTIQRTEQRDSAMYRCASSSRVAGGTSTDTQYFGPGTRLTVL.